The 25 T cell receptor beta chains below come from one sample, sequenced in a study of T cell responses to AZD1222 COVID-19 vaccine. Assay used: immunoSEQ multiplex PCR; TCRdb lists only in-frame clones, some missing. The table has 150,000 or so clones, 90% seen once; the top ten hold 6.9%. The specimen comprised peripheral blood, sampled on day 0 of AZD1222 vaccination. The origin of the receptors is an adult in good health.

The count of this clone is one. V is TRBV5-1 and J is TRBJ1-2; TRBD1 might be the D (6 bases). Germline loops: CDR1 SGHRS, CDR2 YFSETQ. With 0 bases removed from V and 2 bases from J, the gap between germline ends came to 17 bases. This CDR3 comprises 17 residues. CDR3 residues: CASSLVRGQGQNYGYTF. CDR3 sequence (DNA): TGCGCCAGCAGCTTGGTCAGGGGCCAGGGCCAGAACTATGGCTACACCTTC.

The V call is TRBV3-1 (or the pseudogene TRBV3-2), the J call TRBJ1-3, with D perhaps TRBD1 (5 bases). Germline V lookup: CDR1 LGHDT, CDR2 YNNKEL (reference sequence). The CDR3 consists of 15 residues. Trimming pared 2 bases from V and 0 bases from J, leaving 8 bases between. DNA of the CDR3: TGTGCCAGCAGCCAATTGACAGTCTCTGGAAACACCATATATTTT. Its protein product is CASSQLTVSGNTIYF.

The chain recombines TRBV6-6 with TRBJ2-7; D uncertain. CDR3 length: 12 amino acids. The V gene lost 2 bases and the J gene lost 5 bases, with 7 bases spanning the gap. Germline V gene lookup returns CDR1 MNHNY and CDR2 SVGAGI (reference sequence). The CDR3 loop reads CASSYGPNEQYF. CDR3 in DNA: TGTGCCAGCAGTTACGGGCCAAACGAGCAGTACTTC.

This chain uses TRBV6-5 with TRBJ2-7; D might be TRBD1 (5 bases). This CDR3 is built from 13 residues. Germline assignment: CDR1 MNHEY and CDR2 SVGAGI. V was trimmed by 6 bases and J by 4 bases, leaving 13 bases between them. Here the CDR3 DNA reads TGTGCCAGCAGGGGGCTTAGAGAGTACGAGCAGTACTTC. Protein: CASRGLREYEQYF.

This rearrangement joins TRBV6-2 or TRBV6-3 to TRBJ1-3; TRBD1 might be the D (6 bases). V dropped 6 bases and J dropped 0 bases, with 18 bases sitting between them. Germline-derived CDR1 and CDR2 are MNHEY and SVGEGT. This CDR3 contains 17 residues. The CDR3 DNA reads TGTGCCAGCAGCCCTGGGACACCTCGATTCTCTGGAAACACCATATATTTT. Translation gives CASSPGTPRFSGNTIYF.

This chain links TRBV19 with TRBJ1-2; no clear D gene. The germline gives CDR1 LNHDA, CDR2 SQIVND (reference sequence). V lost 4 bases to trimming and J lost 4 bases, with 10 bases between them. The CDR3 covers 13 residues. The CDR3 region has the DNA TGTGCCAGTAGTACTCCAGGCTCCTATGGCTACACCTTC. Translation: CASSTPGSYGYTF.

This chain uses TRBV27 with TRBJ1-1; D possibly corresponds to TRBD1 (6 bases). The germline V and J ends were trimmed by 3 bases and 0 bases, with 14 bases remaining between them. This CDR3 is built from 16 residues. Germline V lookup: CDR1 MNHEY, CDR2 SMNVEV (reference sequence). Here the CDR3 reads CASSFGRGDVNTEAFF. CDR3 bases: TGTGCCAGCAGTTTCGGCAGGGGCGATGTGAACACTGAAGCTTTCTTT.

The chain employs TRBV3-1 (or the pseudogene TRBV3-2) and TRBJ2-1; either TRBD1 or TRBD2 may fit D (6 bases each). V lost 4 bases and J 0 bases, leaving 16 bases between the germline ends. This CDR3 contains 17 residues. The germline V gene encodes CDR1 LGHDT and CDR2 YNNKEL (reference sequence). DNA of the CDR3: TGTGCCAGCAGCCGGAAGGGGGAAGCGGGCTCCTACAATGAGCAGTTCTTC. It translates to CASSRKGEAGSYNEQFF.

A remark on this clone: The sample holds other DNA sequences that translate to the same CDR3. The CDR3 nucleotides read TGTGCCAGCAGTGTAGGTGGAAACACTGAAGCTTTCTTT. It translates to CASSVGGNTEAFF. The V and J genes are TRBV2 and TRBJ1-1; D is uncertain. Trimming cost V 4 bases and J 2 bases, with 8 bases left between them. The CDR3 is 13 residues long. Germline assignment: CDR1 SNHLY and CDR2 FYNNEI. Combining the CDR3 with reference TRBV2 and TRBJ1-1 gives the whole variable domain EPEVTQTPSHQVTQMGQEVILRCVPISNHLYFYWYRQILGQKVEFLVSFYNNEISEKSEIFDDQFSVERPDGSNFTLKIRSTKLEDSAMYFCASSVGGNTEAFFGQGTRLTVV.

This rearrangement joins TRBV10-3 to TRBJ1-6, with D unclear. CDR1 is ENHRY and CDR2 is SYGVKD in the germline V gene. The CDR3 length is 13 residues. Deletions cut 3 bases from V and 6 bases from J, with 6 bases between. The CDR3 coding sequence is TGTGCCATCAGTGAAGAGGGTAATTCACCCCTCCACTTT. This encodes CAISEEGNSPLHF.

The chain is built from TRBV10-3 and TRBJ1-1; no reliable D call. Germline lookup yields CDR1 ENHRY and CDR2 SYGVKD. Trimming removed 6 bases from V and 4 bases from J, with 12 bases in between. The CDR3 consists of 13 residues. The CDR3 reads CAIRWGEATEAFF. The DNA of the CDR3 is TGTGCCATCAGGTGGGGTGAGGCCACTGAAGCTTTCTTT.

This clone was seen only once. The chain couples TRBV28 to TRBJ2-5; 8 bases fit TRBD1. This CDR3 is 15 amino acids long. V was clipped by 10 bases and J by 0 bases; unmatched bases: 10. CDR1 is MDHEN and CDR2 is SYDVKM in the germline V gene. CDR3 loop: CATLTTGGYQETQYF. For the CDR3, the DNA is TGTGCCACCCTTACTACAGGGGGTTACCAAGAGACCCAGTACTTC.

The chain joins TRBV19 to TRBJ2-7; 9 bases line up with TRBD1. The germline gives CDR1 LNHDA, CDR2 SQIVND (reference sequence). Trimming cost V 6 bases and J 3 bases; bases outside gene matches: 3. This CDR3 comprises 13 residues. The CDR3 region has the DNA TGTGCCAGTAGGGACAGGGGAAGCTACGAGCAGTACTTC. It translates to CASRDRGSYEQYF.

The sample holds one count of this clone. This chain uses TRBV4-3 with TRBJ1-5; 9 bases map to TRBD1. Per germline, CDR1 LGHNA and CDR2 YSLEER. CDR3 length equals 21 residues. The trim removed 3 bases at V and 5 bases at J, leaving 23 bases unmatched. The CDR3 coding sequence is TGCGCCAGCAGCCACGAGGGACAGGGCCCCAGGGCCCCTTATCGATATCAGCCCCAGCATTTT. This codes for CASSHEGQGPRAPYRYQPQHF.

The V gene is TRBV15, the J gene TRBJ2-7; D remains ambiguous. With 3 bases removed from V and 0 bases from J, the gap between germline ends came to 6 bases. The length of the CDR3 is 13 residues. Germline assignment: CDR1 LNHNV and CDR2 YYDKDF (reference sequence). The CDR3 sequence: CATSRVASYEQYF. The DNA for the CDR3 is TGTGCCACCAGCAGGGTAGCCTCCTACGAGCAGTACTTC.

The J gene is TRBJ2-1, the V gene TRBV28; either TRBD1 or TRBD2 may supply D (5 bases each). The CDR3 loop spans 17 amino acids. Trimming removed 3 bases from V and 0 bases from J, with 15 bases in between. Germline V lookup: CDR1 MDHEN, CDR2 SYDVKM. CDR3 residues: CASSFFSGQSSYNEQFF. In nucleotides, the CDR3 is TGTGCCAGCAGTTTTTTTTCGGGGCAGAGCTCCTACAATGAGCAGTTCTTC.

The chain couples TRBV10-3 to TRBJ1-6, with D maybe TRBD1 (5 bases). Between the trimmed V and J ends, which lost 6 bases and 3 bases, there was a span of 15 bases. Germline assignment: CDR1 ENHRY and CDR2 SYGVKD. The CDR3 consists of 16 residues. CDR3 bases: TGTGCCATCAGATCCGGGACTGGGAGCTATAATTCACCCCTCCACTTT. Residues: CAIRSGTGSYNSPLHF.

The chain links TRBV3-1 (or the pseudogene TRBV3-2) to TRBJ2-1, with TRBD1 identical over 12 bases. V gave up 4 bases and J gave up 8 bases; unmatched junction bases: 3. The CDR3 is 14 residues long. The germline V gene encodes CDR1 LGHDT and CDR2 YNNKEL (reference sequence). CDR3 sequence: CASSRDRGLDEQFF. DNA for the CDR3: TGTGCCAGCAGCCGGGACAGGGGGCTGGATGAGCAGTTCTTC.

This sequence joins TRBV6-6 and TRBJ2-5, with a tentative D call TRBD2 (6 bases). Trimming cost V 2 bases and J 4 bases, with 8 bases left between them. The germline gives CDR1 MNHNY, CDR2 SVGAGI (reference sequence). The CDR3 consists of 13 residues. The CDR3 sequence is CASSYRGGETQYF. The CDR3 DNA follows: TGTGCCAGCAGTTACAGGGGAGGAGAGACCCAGTACTTC.

This clone was detected only once. The rearrangement uses TRBV7-2 and TRBJ1-1; no firm D call. The CDR3 has 14 amino acids. V gave up 4 bases and J gave up 0 bases, with 9 bases separating them. Germline loops: CDR1 SGHTA, CDR2 FQGNSA. The CDR3 loop reads CASSSRFLNTEAFF. CDR3 nucleotide sequence: TGTGCCAGCAGCTCCAGGTTTTTGAACACTGAAGCTTTCTTT.

CDR3 region: CASSDYGRGTTEAFF. CDR3 in DNA: TGTGCCAGCAGCGACTACGGACGTGGCACGACTGAAGCTTTCTTT. V gene TRBV6-5 combines with J gene TRBJ1-1; no clear D. V was pared by 6 bases and J by 5 bases, with 19 bases between. Germline loops: CDR1 MNHEY, CDR2 SVGAGI. This CDR3 has 15 residues.

The chain uses TRBV7-3 and TRBJ2-1, with 14 nucleotides matching TRBD2. Germline values: CDR1 SGHTA, CDR2 FQGTGA. The CDR3 runs to 19 residues. V shed 4 bases and J 8 bases; nucleotides not matched to a gene: 16. The CDR3 sequence is CASSSLPRTSGGKVDEQFF. CDR3 DNA: TGTGCCAGCAGCTCCCTCCCCCGGACTAGCGGGGGGAAGGTCGATGAGCAGTTCTTC. Complete variable domain (other parts from reference TRBV7-3 and TRBJ2-1): GAGVSQTPSNKVTEKGKYVELRCDPISGHTALYWYRQSLGQGPEFLIYFQGTGAADDSGLPNDRFFAVRPEGSVSTLKIQRTERGDSAVYLCASSSLPRTSGGKVDEQFFGPGTRLTVL.

The CDR3 sequence is CASIDSGGTDTQYF. CDR3 nucleotides: TGCGCCAGCATAGACAGCGGGGGCACAGATACGCAGTATTTT. The chain uses TRBV5-1 and TRBJ2-3; 7 bases are shared with TRBD2. The V gene end was trimmed by 6 bases and the J gene end by 1 base; junction bases not matched to a gene: 5. The CDR3 totals 14 residues. CDR1 SGHRS and CDR2 YFSETQ come from the germline V gene. The full variable domain, rest sourced from reference TRBV5-1 and TRBJ2-3, is KAGVTQTPRYLIKTRGQQVTLSCSPISGHRSVSWYQQTPGQGLQFLFEYFSETQRNKGNFPGRFSGRQFSNSRSEMNVSTLELGDSALYLCASIDSGGTDTQYFGPGTRLTVL.

This chain joins TRBV7-9 and TRBJ1-6; D is possibly TRBD1 (6 bases). CDR1 SEHNR and CDR2 FQNEAQ come from the germline V gene (reference sequence). Trimming stripped 5 bases from V and 5 bases from J, with 13 bases between. The CDR3 has 15 amino acids. CDR3 amino acids: CASSTTGTNNSPLHF. DNA for the CDR3: TGTGCCAGCAGCACCACCGGGACAAATAATTCACCCCTCCACTTT.

CDR3 in amino acids: CASRTAWGVTGELFF. The CDR3 coding sequence is TGTGCCAGTAGAACCGCTTGGGGGGTCACCGGGGAGCTGTTTTTT. This chain links TRBV19 with TRBJ2-2; D possibly corresponds to TRBD2 (6 bases). The CDR3 has 15 residues. Germline CDR1 reads LNHDA; CDR2 reads SQIVND (reference sequence). Trimming cost V 6 bases and J 4 bases, with 15 bases left between them.